This T cell receptor beta chain comes out of a study of CD8+ T cells in alopecia areata. Study-wide background: Oral tofacitinib, 5 to 10 mg twice daily, was given in an open-label trial. Scoring of treated patients' severity used the percentage of affected scalp area. Study results and limitations: It was observed that many expanded lesional clones persisted in scalp and blood during tofacitinib.

Extracted RNA was reverse transcribed into cDNA, the sequencing template. Repertoires were generated with immunoSEQ multiplex PCR, while TCRdb's copy carries only in-frame clones and drops some. The repertoire holds under 150,000 clones, 75% to 85% seen once, with around 25% in the top ten. As concerns this clone: The antigen remains unidentified.

V lost 6 bases and J 7 bases, leaving 10 bases between the germline ends. Germline assignment: CDR1 SQVTM and CDR2 ANQGSEA. This CDR3 region has 11 residues. Treatment given: oral pan-JAK inhibitor, 5-10 mg twice daily. Sorting of CD4+ and CD8+ T cells was performed on PBMCs. The clonotype originates from a human donor with alopecia areata. The gene calls are TRBV29-1 and TRBJ2-1; no clear D gene. Sequenced material: CD8+ T cells sorted from blood, taken at week 4, from a patient treated with tofacitinib. CDR3 nucleotides: TGCAGCGTCCCCCAAGAAAATGAGCAGTTCTTC. Amino acid sequence: CSVPQENEQFF.